What follows is one T cell receptor beta chain and its context. What antigen it recognizes has not been identified. Base qualities are not at hand, and no much larger clone is one base apart. The data originate from a study of blood T cell repertoires in COVID-19 (dated by TCRdb to 2019 to 2021). Study-level background: Samples covering the acute and convalescent phases of COVID-19 were provided by collaborators in the United States, Italy and Spain. HLA class I and class II types, where available, came from metadata supplied by the sample provider rather than from assay-based typing. A de-identified subject ID, COVID-19 status, age in years and sex were almost always included in the sample metadata. The repertoires were released in a freely available public database meant as a resource for research on the immune response to SARS-CoV-2. The material from the prospective study consisted of cDNA or gDNA derived from T cells, B-cell-depleted T cells, or PBMCs. The dataset comprised deeply sampled blood TCRbeta repertoires from subjects exposed to, actively infected with, or recovered from COVID-19. The samples were drawn from the first 160 participants of the ongoing ImmuneRACE study and from over 950 subjects provided by 6 global collaborators.

Whole blood was collected in K2EDTA tubes by collaborating institutions according to the institutions' own protocols. For TCRbeta analysis, collaborator samples were shipped as frozen whole blood, as isolated PBMCs, or as DNA extracted from either sample type. TCRbeta CDR3 regions were amplified from genomic DNA by means of the immunoSEQ Assay, a bias-controlled multiplex PCR. In the source study's methods: The number of nucleated cells in each sample was estimated by amplification of reference gene primers within the assay. To quantify the absolute abundance of each unique TCRbeta CDR3 rearrangement, sequence reads were collapsed and filtered. Productive Simpson clonality was computed per sample as the square root of Simpson's diversity index over productive rearrangements. TCRdb obtained this table from immuneACCESS and retained in-frame rearrangements with V and J assigned. These tables miss some clones; where compared with another copy, unresolved V genes account for less than half of the shortfall, and the remainder is unexplained. V and J calls and clone size are as listed in that table; D and trimming were resolved from the DNA. This sample lists about 76,000 clones; less than 95% were detected once. The top ten constitute about 1% of the sample.

Points the paper makes about the study in general: Clinical and demographic metadata were provided uncurated, with the amount varying by source and participant.

Taken from cysteine to phenylalanine, the CDR3 has 14 residues. Left in the record is the CDR3 DNA by itself, 42 bases read in frame from the first base. The V end gives up 0 bases and the J end 3 bases, leaving 4 bases in the junction not matched to a gene. In the germline V gene, CDR1 corresponds to SQVTM and CDR2 to ANQGSEA. The TCR was taken from a woman between 50 and 59 years old in a cohort sampled during active COVID-19. The material sequenced was peripheral blood. The V gene is TRBV29-1 and the J gene is TRBJ2-7, with 8 central nucleotides matching TRBD1. The CDR3 protein is CSVEDPDRDYEQYF. The DNA reads TGCAGCGTTGAAGACCCGGACAGGGACTACGAGCAGTACTTC.